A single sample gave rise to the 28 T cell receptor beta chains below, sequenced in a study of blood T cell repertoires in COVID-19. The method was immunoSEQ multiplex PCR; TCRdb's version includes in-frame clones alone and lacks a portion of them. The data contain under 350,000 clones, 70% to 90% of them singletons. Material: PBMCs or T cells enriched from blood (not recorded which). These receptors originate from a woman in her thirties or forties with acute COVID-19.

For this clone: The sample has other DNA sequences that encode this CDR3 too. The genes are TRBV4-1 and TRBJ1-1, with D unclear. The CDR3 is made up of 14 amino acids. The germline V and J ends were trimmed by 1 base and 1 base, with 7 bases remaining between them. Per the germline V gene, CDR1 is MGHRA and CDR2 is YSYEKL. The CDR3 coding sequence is TGCGCCAGCAGCCAAGTGGCGGGGAACACTGAAGCTTTCTTT. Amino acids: CASSQVAGNTEAFF.

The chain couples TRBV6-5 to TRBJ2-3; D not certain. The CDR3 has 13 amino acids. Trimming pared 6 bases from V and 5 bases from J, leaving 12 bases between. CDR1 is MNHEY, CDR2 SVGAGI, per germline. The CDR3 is CASRVPSGDTQYF. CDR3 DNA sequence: TGTGCCAGCAGGGTACCCTCGGGAGATACGCAGTATTTT.

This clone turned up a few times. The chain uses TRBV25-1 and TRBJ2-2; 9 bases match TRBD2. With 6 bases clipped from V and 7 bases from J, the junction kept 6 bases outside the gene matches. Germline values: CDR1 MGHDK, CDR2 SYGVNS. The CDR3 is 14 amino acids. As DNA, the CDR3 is TGTGCCAGCAGCGACAGCGGGGGGCACGGGGAGCTGTTTTTT. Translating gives CASSDSGGHGELFF.

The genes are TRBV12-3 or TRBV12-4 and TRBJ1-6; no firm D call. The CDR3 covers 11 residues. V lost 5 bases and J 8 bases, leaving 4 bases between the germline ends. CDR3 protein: CASSTDSPLHF. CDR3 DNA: TGTGCCAGCAGTACGGATTCACCCCTCCACTTT.

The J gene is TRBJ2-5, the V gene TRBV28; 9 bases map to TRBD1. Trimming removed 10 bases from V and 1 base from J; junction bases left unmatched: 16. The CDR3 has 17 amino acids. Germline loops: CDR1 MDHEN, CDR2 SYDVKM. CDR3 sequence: CAIKTGGVWARQETQYF. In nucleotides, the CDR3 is TGTGCCATCAAGACAGGGGGGGTGTGGGCCCGCCAAGAGACCCAGTACTTC.

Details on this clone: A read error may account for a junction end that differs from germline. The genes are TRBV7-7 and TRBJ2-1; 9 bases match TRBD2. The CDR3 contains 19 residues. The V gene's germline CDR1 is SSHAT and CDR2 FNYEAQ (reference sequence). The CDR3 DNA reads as TGTGCTAGCAGCTTACACCCCGGACTAGCGACACGAGGAGGGAATGAGCAGTTCTTC. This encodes CASSLHPGLATRGGNEQFF.

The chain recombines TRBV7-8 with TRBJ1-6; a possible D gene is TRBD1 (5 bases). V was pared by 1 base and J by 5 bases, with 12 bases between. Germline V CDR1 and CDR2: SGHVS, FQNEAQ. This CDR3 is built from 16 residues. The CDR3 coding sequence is TGTGCCAGCAGCTTAGGGGCAGGGTCTAATAATTCACCCCTCCACTTT. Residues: CASSLGAGSNNSPLHF.

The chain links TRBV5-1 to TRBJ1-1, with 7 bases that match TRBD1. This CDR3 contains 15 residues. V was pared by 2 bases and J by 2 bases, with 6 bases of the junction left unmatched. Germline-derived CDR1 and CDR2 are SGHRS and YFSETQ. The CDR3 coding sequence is TGCGCCAGCAGCTTTACAGGGGCTGCTAACACTGAAGCTTTCTTT. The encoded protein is CASSFTGAANTEAFF.

The CDR3 DNA reads TGTGCCAGTAGATCGAACCCAGGGTTTACGAACACCGGGGAGCTGTTTTTT. Its protein product is CASRSNPGFTNTGELFF. The chain carries TRBV19 and TRBJ2-2, with a tentative D call TRBD1 (5 bases). Germline assignment: CDR1 LNHDA and CDR2 SQIVND (reference sequence). This CDR3 spans 17 amino acids. Trimming took 6 bases from V and 0 from J, leaving 17 bases between them.

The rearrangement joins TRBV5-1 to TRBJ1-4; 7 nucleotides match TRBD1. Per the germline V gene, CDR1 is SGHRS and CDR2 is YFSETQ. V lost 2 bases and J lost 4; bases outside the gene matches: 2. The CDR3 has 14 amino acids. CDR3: CASSFDRDNEKLFF. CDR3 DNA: TGCGCCAGCAGCTTCGACAGGGATAATGAAAAACTGTTTTTT.

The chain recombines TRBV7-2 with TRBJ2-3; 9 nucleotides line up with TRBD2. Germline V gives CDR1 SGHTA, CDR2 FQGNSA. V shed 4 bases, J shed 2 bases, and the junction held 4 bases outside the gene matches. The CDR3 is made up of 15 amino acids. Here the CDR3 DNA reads TGTGCCAGCAGCTCCGGACTAGCGTTCACAGATACGCAGTATTTT. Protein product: CASSSGLAFTDTQYF.

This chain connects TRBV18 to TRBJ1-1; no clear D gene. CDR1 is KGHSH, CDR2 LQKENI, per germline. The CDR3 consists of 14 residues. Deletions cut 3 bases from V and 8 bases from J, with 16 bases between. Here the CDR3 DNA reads TGTGCCAGCTCACCGCGGGCCATCCCGAACGAAGCTTTCTTT. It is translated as CASSPRAIPNEAFF.

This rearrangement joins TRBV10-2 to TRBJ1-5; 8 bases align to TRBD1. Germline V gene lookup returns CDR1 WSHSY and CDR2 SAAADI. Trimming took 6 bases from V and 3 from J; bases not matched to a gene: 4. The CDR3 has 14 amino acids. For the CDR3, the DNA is TGCGCCAGCAGGACGGGACAGGACAATCAGCCCCAGCATTTT. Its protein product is CASRTGQDNQPQHF.

The DNA of the CDR3 is TGTGCCAGCAGCTTGACGGCGGGGGGCCAGCCCCAGCATTTT. It translates to CASSLTAGGQPQHF. The rearrangement joins TRBV7-2 to TRBJ1-5; D perhaps matches TRBD1 (6 bases). The germline CDR1 and CDR2 sequences are SGHTA and FQGNSA. Trimming stripped 3 bases from V and 7 bases from J, with 13 bases between. This CDR3 has 14 amino acids.

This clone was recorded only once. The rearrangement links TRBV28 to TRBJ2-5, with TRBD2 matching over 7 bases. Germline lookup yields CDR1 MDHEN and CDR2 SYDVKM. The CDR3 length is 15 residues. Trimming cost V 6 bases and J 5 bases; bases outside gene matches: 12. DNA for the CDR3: TGTGCCAGCAGGGGAGCGGGAAGCGGAGTCGAGACCCAGTACTTC. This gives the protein CASRGAGSGVETQYF.

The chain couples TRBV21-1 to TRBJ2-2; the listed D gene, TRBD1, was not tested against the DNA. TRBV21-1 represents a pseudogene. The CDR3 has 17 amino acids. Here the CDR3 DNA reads TGTGCCAGCCTACCTTATGGGACGCAGGGGTCGGGCGGGGAGCTGTTTTTT. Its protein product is CASLPYGTQGSGGELFF.

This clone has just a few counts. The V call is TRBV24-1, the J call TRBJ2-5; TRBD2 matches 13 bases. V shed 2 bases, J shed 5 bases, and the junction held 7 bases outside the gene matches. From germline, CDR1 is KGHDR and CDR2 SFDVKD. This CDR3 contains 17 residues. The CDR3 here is CATSDSMTSGRRETQYF. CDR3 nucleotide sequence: TGTGCCACCAGTGATTCGATGACTAGCGGGAGGCGGGAGACCCAGTACTTC.

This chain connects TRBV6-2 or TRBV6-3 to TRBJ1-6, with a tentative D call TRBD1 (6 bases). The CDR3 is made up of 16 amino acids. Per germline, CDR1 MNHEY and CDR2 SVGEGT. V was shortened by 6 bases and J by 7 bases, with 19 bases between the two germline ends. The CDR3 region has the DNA TGTGCCAGCAGCCACAGGGCCTGGTTAGAGAATTCACCCCTCCACTTT. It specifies CASSHRAWLENSPLHF.

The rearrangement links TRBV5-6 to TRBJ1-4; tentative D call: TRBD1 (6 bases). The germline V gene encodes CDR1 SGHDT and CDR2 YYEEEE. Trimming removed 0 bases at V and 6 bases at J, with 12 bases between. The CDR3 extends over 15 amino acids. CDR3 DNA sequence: TGTGCCAGCAGCTTGGGGCAGGGGAAACATGAAAAACTGTTTTTT. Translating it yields CASSLGQGKHEKLFF.

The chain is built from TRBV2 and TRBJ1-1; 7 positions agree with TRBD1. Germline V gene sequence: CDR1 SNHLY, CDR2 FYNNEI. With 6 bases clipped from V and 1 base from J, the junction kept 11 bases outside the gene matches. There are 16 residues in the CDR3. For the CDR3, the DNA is TGTGCCAGCAGCCGCGGGGACAGCGAATGGAACACTGAAGCTTTCTTT. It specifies CASSRGDSEWNTEAFF.

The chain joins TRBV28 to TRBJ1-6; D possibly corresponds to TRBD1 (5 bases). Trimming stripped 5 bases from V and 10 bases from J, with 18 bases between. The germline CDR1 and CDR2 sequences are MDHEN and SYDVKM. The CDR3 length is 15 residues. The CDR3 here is CASSLAGPPGSPLHF. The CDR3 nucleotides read TGTGCCAGCAGTCTAGCGGGGCCCCCGGGGTCACCCCTCCACTTT. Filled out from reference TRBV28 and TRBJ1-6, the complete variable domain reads DVKVTQSSRYLVKRTGEKVFLECVQDMDHENMFWYRQDPGLGLRLIYFSYDVKMKEKGDIPEGYSVSREKKERFSLILESASTNQTSMYLCASSLAGPPGSPLHFGNGTRLTVT.

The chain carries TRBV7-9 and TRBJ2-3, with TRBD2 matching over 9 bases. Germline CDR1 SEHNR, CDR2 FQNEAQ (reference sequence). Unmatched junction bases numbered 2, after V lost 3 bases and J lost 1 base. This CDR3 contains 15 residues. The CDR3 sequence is CASSFWTSGTDTQYF. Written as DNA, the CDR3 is TGTGCCAGCAGCTTCTGGACTAGCGGCACAGATACGCAGTATTTT.

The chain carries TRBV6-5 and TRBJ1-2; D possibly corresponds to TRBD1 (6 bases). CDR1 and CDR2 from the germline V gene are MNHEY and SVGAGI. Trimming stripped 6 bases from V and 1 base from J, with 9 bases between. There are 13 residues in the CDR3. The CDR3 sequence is CASSRQVNYGYTF. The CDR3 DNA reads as TGTGCCAGCAGCCGACAGGTTAACTATGGCTACACCTTC.

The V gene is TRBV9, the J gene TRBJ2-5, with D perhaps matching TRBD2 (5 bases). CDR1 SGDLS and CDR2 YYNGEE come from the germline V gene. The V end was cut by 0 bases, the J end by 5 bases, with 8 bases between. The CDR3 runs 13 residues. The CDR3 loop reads CASSVGSAETQYF. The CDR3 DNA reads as TGTGCCAGCAGCGTAGGTAGCGCGGAGACCCAGTACTTC.

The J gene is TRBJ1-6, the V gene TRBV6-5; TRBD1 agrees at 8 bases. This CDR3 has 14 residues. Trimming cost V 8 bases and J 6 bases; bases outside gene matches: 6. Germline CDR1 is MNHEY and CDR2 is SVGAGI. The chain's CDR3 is CASRPGGSNSPLHF. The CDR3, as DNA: TGTGCCAGCCGGCCAGGGGGCTCTAATTCACCCCTCCACTTT.

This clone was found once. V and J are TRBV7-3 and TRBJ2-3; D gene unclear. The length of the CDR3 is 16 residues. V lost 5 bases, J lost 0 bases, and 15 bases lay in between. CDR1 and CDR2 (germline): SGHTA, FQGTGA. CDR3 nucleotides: TGTGCCAGCAGCCTTAACAGAGACCATAGCACAGATACGCAGTATTTT. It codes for CASSLNRDHSTDTQYF.

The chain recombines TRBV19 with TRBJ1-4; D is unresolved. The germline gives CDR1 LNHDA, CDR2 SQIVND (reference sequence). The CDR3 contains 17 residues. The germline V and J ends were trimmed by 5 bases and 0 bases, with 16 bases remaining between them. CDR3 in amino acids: CASSFTLTYSTNEKLFF. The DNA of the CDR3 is TGTGCCAGTAGTTTCACCTTAACATATTCAACTAATGAAAAACTGTTTTTT.

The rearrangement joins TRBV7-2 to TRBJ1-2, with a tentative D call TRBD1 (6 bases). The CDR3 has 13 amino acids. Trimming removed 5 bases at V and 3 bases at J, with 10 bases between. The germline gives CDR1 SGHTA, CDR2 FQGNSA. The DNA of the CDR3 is TGTGCCAGCAGCATGGGGGGGCACTATGGCTACACCTTC. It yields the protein CASSMGGHYGYTF. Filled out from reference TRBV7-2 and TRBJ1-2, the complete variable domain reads GAGVSQSPSNKVTEKGKDVELRCDPISGHTALYWYRQSLGQGLEFLIYFQGNSAPDKSGLPSDRFSAERTGGSVSTLTIQRTQQEDSAVYLCASSMGGHYGYTFGSGTRLTVV.